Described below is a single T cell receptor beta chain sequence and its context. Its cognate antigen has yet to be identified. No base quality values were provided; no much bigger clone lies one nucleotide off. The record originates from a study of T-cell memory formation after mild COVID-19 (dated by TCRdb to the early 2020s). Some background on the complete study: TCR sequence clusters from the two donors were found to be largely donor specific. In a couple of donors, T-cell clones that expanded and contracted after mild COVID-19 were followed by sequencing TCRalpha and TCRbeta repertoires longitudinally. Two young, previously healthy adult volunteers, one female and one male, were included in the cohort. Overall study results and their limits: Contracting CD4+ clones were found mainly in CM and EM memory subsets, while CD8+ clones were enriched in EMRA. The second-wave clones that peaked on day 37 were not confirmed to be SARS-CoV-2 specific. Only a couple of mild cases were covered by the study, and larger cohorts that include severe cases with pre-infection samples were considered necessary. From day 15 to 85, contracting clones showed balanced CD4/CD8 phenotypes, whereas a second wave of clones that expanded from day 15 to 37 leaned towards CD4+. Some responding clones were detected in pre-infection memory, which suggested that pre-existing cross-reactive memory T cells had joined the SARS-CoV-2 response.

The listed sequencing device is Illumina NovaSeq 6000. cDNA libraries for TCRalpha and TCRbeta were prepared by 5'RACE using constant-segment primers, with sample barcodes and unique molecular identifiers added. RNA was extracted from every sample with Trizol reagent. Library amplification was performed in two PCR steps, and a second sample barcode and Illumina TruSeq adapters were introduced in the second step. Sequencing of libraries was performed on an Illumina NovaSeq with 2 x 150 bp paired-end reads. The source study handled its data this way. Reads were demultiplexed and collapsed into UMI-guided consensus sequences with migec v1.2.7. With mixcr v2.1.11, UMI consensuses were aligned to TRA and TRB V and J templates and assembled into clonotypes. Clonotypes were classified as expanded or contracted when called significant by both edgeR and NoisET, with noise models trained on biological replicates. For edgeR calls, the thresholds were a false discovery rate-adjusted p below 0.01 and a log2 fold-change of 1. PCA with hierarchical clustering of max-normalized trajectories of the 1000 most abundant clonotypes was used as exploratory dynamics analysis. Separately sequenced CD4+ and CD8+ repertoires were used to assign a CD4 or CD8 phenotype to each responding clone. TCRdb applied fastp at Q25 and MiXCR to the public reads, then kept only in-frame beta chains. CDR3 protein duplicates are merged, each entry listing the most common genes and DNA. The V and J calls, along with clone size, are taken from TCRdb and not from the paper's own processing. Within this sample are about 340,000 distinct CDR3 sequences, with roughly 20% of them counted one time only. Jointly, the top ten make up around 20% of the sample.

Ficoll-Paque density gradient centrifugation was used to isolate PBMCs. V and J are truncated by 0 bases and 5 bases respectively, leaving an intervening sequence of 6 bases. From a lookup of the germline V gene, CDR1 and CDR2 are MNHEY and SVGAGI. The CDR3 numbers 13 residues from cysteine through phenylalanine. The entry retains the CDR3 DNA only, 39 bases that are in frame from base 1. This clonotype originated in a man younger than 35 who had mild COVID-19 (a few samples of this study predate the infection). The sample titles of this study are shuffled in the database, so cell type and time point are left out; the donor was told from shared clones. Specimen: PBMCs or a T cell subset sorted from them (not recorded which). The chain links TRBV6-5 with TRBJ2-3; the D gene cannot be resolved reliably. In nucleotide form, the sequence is TGTGCCAGCAGTTACTCGATGGGAGATACGCAGTATTTT. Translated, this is CASSYSMGDTQYF.